This TCR beta chain was identified during a study of CD8+ T cells in alopecia areata. This clone has a handful of counts. Collection of lesional scalp punch biopsies and peripheral blood was performed in alopecia areata patients. cDNA serving as the sequencing template came from extracted, reverse transcribed RNA. Only in-frame clones appear in the TCRdb table, and some are missing; sequencing was by immunoSEQ multiplex PCR. Of about 110,000 clones listed, 45% to 60% were seen once; the top ten hold 20% to 25%. The CDR3 loop spans 14 amino acids. V lost 5 bases and J 3 bases, leaving 12 bases between the germline ends. Germline lookup yields CDR1 SGHTA and CDR2 FQGNSA.

Sequences were obtained from NKG2D-low CD8+ T cells sorted from blood. This chain uses TRBV7-2 with TRBJ2-3, with D perhaps matching TRBD2 (5 bases). The receptor was derived from a human donor with alopecia areata. The CDR3 DNA is TGTGCCAGCAGCACCTTGTGGGAGACAGATACGCAGTATTTT. This codes for CASSTLWETDTQYF.